The 29 T cell receptor beta chains listed next were all sequenced from one sample in a study of Tregs in tolerant kidney transplant recipients. TCRdb's table, derived via immunoSEQ multiplex PCR, lists solely in-frame clones and lacks some. The table lists 25,000 to 35,000 clones. The specimen was CD8+ T cells from blood, collected before the transplant. These receptors originate from a human donor who received a combined kidney and bone marrow transplant.

Details on this clone: The missing CDR3 end, 3 residues past where the read stops, is filled in from the germline J gene. V usage is TRBV5-1 and J usage is TRBJ2-3; the D is unclear. The V gene lost 0 bases and the J gene lost 4 bases, with 15 bases spanning the gap. This CDR3 contains 16 residues. The V gene's germline CDR1 is SGHRS and CDR2 YFSETQ. CDR3 bases read: TGCGCCAGCAGCTTGGAGGTTAACAGCACCCCAGATACG. Translation: CASSLEVNSTPDT. The whole CDR3 sequence is CASSLEVNSTPDTQYF.

Remarks on this clone: Read data end 3 residues before the CDR3 end; the end is taken from the germline J gene. The rearrangement uses TRBV29-1 and TRBJ2-7; D is perhaps TRBD1 (5 bases). The length of the CDR3 is 14 residues. V was pared by 2 bases and J by 3 bases, with 14 bases between. Looked up from germline, CDR1 is SQVTM and CDR2 is ANQGSEA. The CDR3 protein is CSVEKFGQNYEQYF. The DNA read from the CDR3 is TGCAGCGTTGAAAAGTTCGGACAAAACTACGAG.

Note on this clone: The DNA ends 3 residues before the CDR3 does, and the rest of the CDR3 is filled in from the germline J gene. The J gene is TRBJ1-5, the V gene TRBV5-5; 9 nucleotides align to TRBD1. The junction had 1 base not matched to a gene; V was cut back by 0 bases and J by 3 bases. This CDR3 comprises 15 residues. Germline V gene lookup returns CDR1 SGHKS and CDR2 YYEKEE (reference sequence). The CDR3 reads CASSLGTGVNQPQHF. CDR3 bases read: TGTGCCAGCAGCTTGGGGACAGGGGTCAATCAGCCC.

With respect to this clone: The CDR3 goes on 3 residues after the read ends, and that part is filled in from the germline J gene. The chain employs TRBV6-2 or TRBV6-3 and TRBJ2-7; TRBD2 matches 12 bases. Germline loops: CDR1 MNHEY, CDR2 SVGEGT. Trimming removed 6 bases from V and 0 bases from J; junction bases left unmatched: 6. The CDR3 contains 16 residues. The CDR3 DNA, read in part, is TGTGCCAGCAGGACCTGGACTAGCGGGGACTCCTACGAG. This codes for CASRTWTSGDSYE. The CDR3 reads in full as CASRTWTSGDSYEQYF.

The sequenced part of the CDR3 DNA is TGTGCCTGGAGTGGGCTAGCGGGGAGGAGCTCCTACAATGAG. This sequence encodes CAWSGLAGRSSYNE. From start to end, the CDR3 is CAWSGLAGRSSYNEQFF. This sequence joins TRBV30 and TRBJ2-1; 9 bases are shared with TRBD2. Read data end 3 residues before the CDR3 end; the end is taken from the germline J gene. CDR1 is GTSNPN and CDR2 is SVGIG in the germline V gene (reference sequence). V lost 1 base to trimming and J lost 0 bases; unmatched junction nucleotides: 7. The CDR3 consists of 17 residues.

About this clone: The read halts 3 residues ahead of the CDR3 end, with the missing end drawn from the germline J gene. V usage is TRBV7-2 and J usage is TRBJ2-5, with 12 bases aligning to TRBD2. This CDR3 spans 15 amino acids. Germline V gives CDR1 SGHTA, CDR2 FQGNSA. With 6 bases clipped from V and 2 bases from J, the junction kept 4 bases outside the gene matches. The CDR3: CASSWTSGTQETQYF. CDR3 bases read: TGTGCCAGCAGTTGGACTAGCGGGACACAAGAGACC.

With regard to this clone: Sequencing ends 3 residues short of the CDR3 end; the germline J gene provides the rest. The chain recombines TRBV6-4 with TRBJ1-2, with a weak D call TRBD1 (6 bases). The CDR3 totals 14 residues. CDR1 and CDR2 from the germline V gene are MRHNA and SNTAGT. The DNA read from the CDR3 is TGTGCCAGCAGAGCATCCGGGACATCTTCCCCC. Translation gives CASRASGTSSP. The complete CDR3 protein is CASRASGTSSPYTF.

The part of the CDR3 DNA that was read is TGTGCCAGCAGCGCCGGGACTAGCGAGAAAAACATT. Its protein is CASSAGTSEKNI. Given in full, the CDR3 is CASSAGTSEKNIQYF. The chain joins TRBV5-8 to TRBJ2-4; TRBD2 matches 10 bases. The CDR3 extends 3 residues past the end of the read, so its final part is completed from the germline J gene. Unmatched junction bases numbered 5, after V lost 4 bases and J lost 4 bases. The CDR3 is 15 residues long. Germline CDR1 reads SGHTS; CDR2 reads YDEGEE.

About this clone itself: With the read ending 3 residues before the CDR3 end, the germline J gene is used to fill in that end. This sequence joins TRBV5-1 and TRBJ2-1; weak D call: TRBD2 (5 bases). Looked up from germline, CDR1 is SGHRS and CDR2 is YFSETQ. With 0 bases removed from V and 0 bases from J, the gap between germline ends came to 10 bases. This CDR3 spans 16 amino acids. CDR3 sequence reads: CASSLDPEGSYNEQFF. The CDR3 bases that were read are TGCGCCAGCAGCTTGGACCCCGAGGGCTCCTACAATGAG.

Notes on this clone: The read ends 3 residues before the CDR3 terminus; that terminus is restored from the germline J gene. This chain joins TRBV19 and TRBJ2-3, with D possibly matching TRBD1 (5 bases). V dropped 6 bases and J dropped 4 bases, with 23 bases sitting between them. The CDR3 sequence is 17 residues long. Germline CDR1 is LNHDA and CDR2 is SQIVND (reference sequence). CDR3 DNA (partial): TGTGCCAGTAGCACCACCCGGATGGAAGGGGATTCAGATACG. Its protein product is CASSTTRMEGDSDT. The CDR3, in full, reads CASSTTRMEGDSDTQYF.

A word on this clone: Read coverage stops 3 residues before the CDR3 terminus; the germline J gene supplies the remainder. The chain couples TRBV30 to TRBJ1-2; D is uncertain. CDR1 is GTSNPN and CDR2 is SVGIG in the germline V gene (reference sequence). V was pared by 0 bases and J by 4 bases, with 9 bases between. This CDR3 comprises 13 residues. The CDR3 here is CAWSVQPTYGYTF. The sequenced part of the CDR3 DNA is TGTGCCTGGAGTGTACAACCAACCTATGGC.

As to this clone: The read terminates 3 residues before the CDR3 end, so the remaining end is supplied by the germline J gene. The gene calls are TRBV6-2 or TRBV6-3 and TRBJ2-2, with D hard to call. V lost 3 bases to trimming and J lost 6 bases, with 8 bases between them. The germline V gene has CDR1 MNHEY and CDR2 SVGEGT. This CDR3 comprises 13 residues. The CDR3 protein is CASSYTVPGELFF. Partial CDR3 DNA: TGTGCCAGCAGTTATACAGTCCCCGGGGAG.

About this clone: Read coverage stops 3 residues before the CDR3 terminus; the germline J gene supplies the remainder. The chain links TRBV7-2 to TRBJ2-7, with 11 bases matching TRBD2. V dropped 3 bases and J dropped 3; count of bases not matched to a gene: 4. The CDR3 runs to 15 residues. Germline V CDR1 and CDR2: SGHTA, FQGNSA. Partial CDR3 DNA: TGTGCCAGCAGCTTCCTAGCGGGGGGTATCTACGAG. Translated: CASSFLAGGIYE. The full-length CDR3 reads as CASSFLAGGIYEQYF.

Note on this clone: The read terminates 3 residues before the CDR3 end, so the remaining end is supplied by the germline J gene. V usage is TRBV20-1 and J usage is TRBJ1-1; TRBD1 agrees at 10 bases. J gave up 3 bases and V 5 bases, and 9 bases lay outside the gene matches. CDR3 length: 15 residues. In germline, CDR1 is DFQATT, CDR2 SNEGSKA (reference sequence). The CDR3 DNA, read in part, is TGCAGTGCTCGCGATGGACAGGGGGTGGACACTGAA. It is translated as CSARDGQGVDTE. The full CDR3 is CSARDGQGVDTEAFF.

The CDR3 loop is CASSRGRTYEQYF. The part of the CDR3 DNA that was read is TGTGCCAGCAGCAGGGGAAGAACCTACGAG. The chain links TRBV2 to TRBJ2-7; possibly TRBD1 for D (6 bases). The read is 3 residues too short to cover the CDR3 end, so that end is filled in from the germline J gene. V gave up 6 bases and J gave up 2 bases, with 11 bases separating them. Germline values: CDR1 SNHLY, CDR2 FYNNEI. This CDR3 spans 13 amino acids.

In regard to this clone: The read stops 3 residues short of the end of the CDR3; the missing end is completed from the germline J gene. The chain joins TRBV6-4 to TRBJ2-3, with 8 nucleotides matching TRBD2. CDR1 is MRHNA, CDR2 SNTAGT, per germline. V lost 5 bases and J lost 4; bases outside the gene matches: 2. The CDR3 spans 13 residues. The CDR3 loop is CASSSGSPDTQYF. The DNA read from the CDR3 is TGTGCCAGCAGTAGCGGGAGTCCAGATACG.

A word on this clone: Read coverage stops 3 residues before the CDR3 terminus; the germline J gene supplies the remainder. V and J are TRBV7-2 and TRBJ1-1, with a tentative D call TRBD1 (5 bases). The ends were cut back, 1 base at V and 1 base at J, with 10 bases in the middle. CDR3 length: 15 residues. Germline V gene lookup returns CDR1 SGHTA and CDR2 FQGNSA. This chain's CDR3 is CASSLGQGPNTEAFF. CDR3 bases read: TGTGCCAGCAGCTTAGGTCAGGGCCCGAACACTGAA.

For this clone: The CDR3 end lies 3 residues beyond the end of the read and is filled in from the germline J gene. This chain links TRBV18 with TRBJ2-3; TRBD2 agrees at 10 bases. Germline-derived CDR1 and CDR2 are KGHSH and LQKENI. Trimming took 8 bases from V and 0 from J; bases not matched to a gene: 5. The CDR3 totals 15 residues. This chain's CDR3 is CASTERGGSTDTQYF. The covered CDR3 bases are TGTGCCAGCACCGAGCGGGGGGGGAGCACAGATACG.

Comment on this clone: The DNA is left out, because the CDR3 cannot be placed on it with certainty; the CDR3 is given as TCRdb lists it. The rearrangement links TRBV19 to TRBJ2-7; the D call of TRBD1 is as the table states it, not checked on the DNA. The CDR3 comprises 13 residues, both ends counted. Germline values: CDR1 LNHDA, CDR2 SQIVND (reference sequence). The CDR3 spells CASSFGPGVEQYF.

In regard to this clone: Read sequence stops 3 residues before the CDR3 end, and the germline J gene provides the missing end. The rearrangement uses TRBV13 and TRBJ2-5; TRBD2 is a possible D gene (6 bases). This CDR3 is built from 14 residues. CDR1 is PRHDT and CDR2 is FYEKMQ in the germline V gene (reference sequence). The V gene lost 3 bases and the J gene lost 2 bases, with 10 bases spanning the gap. The sequenced CDR3 bases are TGTGCCAGCAGCTTCGGGGGTTTGCAAGAGACC. Translated, it gives CASSFGGLQET. The complete CDR3 sequence is CASSFGGLQETQYF. Full variable domain (rest looked up from reference TRBV13 and TRBJ2-5): AAGVIQSPRHLIKEKRETATLKCYPIPRHDTVYWYQQGPGQDPQFLISFYEKMQSDKGSIPDRFSAQQFSDYHSELNMSSLELGDSALYFCASSFGGLQETQYFGPGTRLLVL.

Note on this clone: From the germline J gene comes the end of the CDR3, since the read stops 3 residues before it. V is TRBV7-9 and J is TRBJ1-2; 9 nucleotides agree with TRBD1. Germline loops: CDR1 SEHNR, CDR2 FQNEAQ (reference sequence). The CDR3 loop spans 15 amino acids. The V gene end was trimmed by 5 bases and the J gene end by 4 bases; junction bases not matched to a gene: 8. The CDR3 loop is CASSRLGTGSYGYTF. Partial CDR3 DNA: TGTGCCAGCAGCCGCCTAGGGACAGGGTCCTATGGC.

Remarks on this clone: The read gets to within 3 residues of the CDR3 end, and the germline J gene fills in the rest. V is TRBV7-9 and J is TRBJ1-1; a weak D match, TRBD1 (6 bases). Germline V lookup: CDR1 SEHNR, CDR2 FQNEAQ (reference sequence). This CDR3 spans 12 amino acids. This CDR3 is CASSPRQEEAFF. CDR3 DNA (partial): TGTGCCAGCAGCCCCCGACAGGAAGAG.

Notes on this clone: The read finishes 3 residues shy of the CDR3 end, and the germline J gene is used to complete it. The chain carries TRBV2 and TRBJ2-1; the match to TRBD1 covers 10 bases. The V gene end was trimmed by 6 bases and the J gene end by 6 bases; junction bases not matched to a gene: 5. The CDR3 length is 14 residues. CDR1 is SNHLY and CDR2 is FYNNEI in the germline V gene. This CDR3 is CASSPGQGLNEQFF. The sequenced CDR3 bases are TGTGCCAGCAGCCCGGGACAGGGGCTCAATGAG.

In regard to this clone: From the germline J gene comes the end of the CDR3, since the read stops 3 residues before it. The chain recombines TRBV2 with TRBJ2-1, with D maybe TRBD1 (7 bases). Germline V lookup: CDR1 SNHLY, CDR2 FYNNEI. This CDR3 is built from 14 residues. V was clipped by 8 bases and J by 5 bases, with 16 bases between them. CDR3 amino acids: CASGLRGVNNEQFF. The CDR3 DNA, read in part, is TGTGCCAGCGGCCTCAGGGGGGTGAACAATGAG.

As regards this clone: The CDR3 end lies 3 residues beyond the end of the read and is filled in from the germline J gene. V usage is TRBV18 and J usage is TRBJ2-1; 8 bases align to TRBD2. CDR3 size: 16 residues. Germline CDR1 reads KGHSH; CDR2 reads LQKENI. Trimming at V came to 2 bases and at J to 3 bases, leaving 6 bases not matched to a gene. The sequenced CDR3 bases are TGTGCCAGCTCACCATCCGGGGGGGCGGACTACAATGAG. Residues: CASSPSGGADYNE. The entire CDR3 protein is CASSPSGGADYNEQFF.

The CDR3 sequence: CASRGTGGTPQHF. The CDR3 DNA, read in part, is TGTGCCAGCAGGGGGACAGGGGGGACGCCC. V is TRBV2 and J is TRBJ1-5; 11 bases match TRBD1. With the read ending 3 residues before the CDR3 end, the germline J gene is used to fill in that end. V lost 6 bases to trimming and J lost 9 bases; unmatched junction nucleotides: 4. The CDR3 consists of 13 residues. CDR1 is SNHLY, CDR2 FYNNEI, per germline.

CDR3 bases read: TGTGCCAGCAGGGATAGCGGGAGCTCCTACAATGAG. It specifies CASRDSGSSYNE. The full CDR3 protein is CASRDSGSSYNEQFF. This chain uses TRBV11-3 with TRBJ2-1, with 9 bases matching TRBD2. The read halts 3 residues ahead of the CDR3 end, with the missing end drawn from the germline J gene. J was trimmed by 0 bases and V by 6 bases; bases with no gene match: 3. CDR1 is SGHNT, CDR2 YENEEA, per germline. The CDR3 runs to 15 residues.

Comments on this clone: The CDR3 goes on 3 residues after the read ends, and that part is filled in from the germline J gene. V is TRBV18 and J is TRBJ2-4, with TRBD2 matching over 11 bases. The germline V gene encodes CDR1 KGHSH and CDR2 LQKENI. J gave up 6 bases and V 8 bases, and 12 bases lay outside the gene matches. This CDR3 has 16 amino acids. The CDR3 loop reads CASQDSGGAPGNIQYF. Partial CDR3 DNA: TGTGCCAGCCAGGATAGCGGGGGGGCCCCCGGAAACATT.

On this clone: Read data end 3 residues before the CDR3 end; the end is taken from the germline J gene. The chain uses TRBV19 and TRBJ2-3; maybe TRBD2 (6 bases). The V and J ends lost 3 bases and 3 bases respectively, with 10 bases between them. CDR1 is LNHDA and CDR2 is SQIVND in the germline V gene (reference sequence). The CDR3 runs to 14 residues. The covered CDR3 bases are TGTGCCAGTAGTATCAGGGCGGGGACAGATACG. Its translation: CASSIRAGTDT. The entire CDR3 sequence reads CASSIRAGTDTQYF.